One sample yielded the 14 T cell receptor beta chains listed below, sequenced in a study of cytomegalovirus exposure and HLA in healthy donors (dated by TCRdb to 2016 to 2017). The method behind the library was the immunoSEQ multiplex PCR assay. The multiplex PCR relied on a mix of 60 forward primers for TCR Vbeta segments and 13 reverse primers for TCR Jbeta segments. TCRdb retrieved this table from immuneACCESS and kept in-frame rearrangements only. Not all clones are present; in checked studies, unresolved V genes account for under half, and no reason is known for the remainder. Recorded for this sample are approximately 140,000 clones; roughly four fifths of them occurred a single time. Together, the top ten hold approximately 3.2% of the sample. Material: PBMCs. All receptors come from a man aged 18 to 29 in good health and CMV-seropositive.

The chain employs TRBV19 and TRBJ2-7; the D is unclear. Trimming stripped 1 base from V and 0 bases from J, with 10 bases between. CDR3 length: 15 residues. The germline V gene encodes CDR1 LNHDA and CDR2 SQIVND (reference sequence). CDR3 loop: CASSIGPTDSYEQYF. The CDR3 bases are TGTGCCAGTAGTATAGGGCCCACAGACTCCTACGAGCAGTACTTC.

The V gene is TRBV27, the J gene TRBJ2-2; TRBD2 matches 7 bases. Germline CDR1 and CDR2: MNHEY and SMNVEV (reference sequence). The CDR3 is 17 residues long. The junction had 9 bases not matched to a gene; V was cut back by 3 bases and J by 2 bases. The CDR3 spells CASSFPGGRGNTGELFF. DNA of the CDR3: TGTGCCAGCAGTTTCCCCGGAGGGAGGGGAAACACCGGGGAGCTGTTTTTT.

The genes are TRBV28 and TRBJ2-7, with TRBD1 identical over 7 bases. This CDR3 has 18 residues. With V trimmed by 3 bases and J by 5 bases, 19 bases remained unmatched. In germline, CDR1 is MDHEN, CDR2 SYDVKM. CDR3 loop: CASSFRMLQGTVYHEQYF. As DNA, the CDR3 is TGTGCCAGCAGTTTCCGGATGCTTCAAGGGACAGTTTATCACGAGCAGTACTTC. The whole variable domain, filled in from reference TRBV28 and TRBJ2-7, reads DVKVTQSSRYLVKRTGEKVFLECVQDMDHENMFWYRQDPGLGLRLIYFSYDVKMKEKGDIPEGYSVSREKKERFSLILESASTNQTSMYLCASSFRMLQGTVYHEQYFGPGTRLTVT.

In this sample, this clone turned up a few times. The chain employs TRBV5-1 and TRBJ2-7, with TRBD2 identical over 10 bases. V gave up 0 bases and J gave up 5 bases; unmatched junction bases: 8. Per the germline V gene, CDR1 is SGHRS and CDR2 is YFSETQ. This CDR3 contains 16 residues. The CDR3 loop is CASSLELAGLDDEQYF. CDR3 DNA sequence: TGCGCCAGCAGCTTGGAACTAGCGGGGTTAGACGACGAGCAGTACTTC. The full variable domain, with the rest looked up from reference TRBV5-1 and TRBJ2-7, is KAGVTQTPRYLIKTRGQQVTLSCSPISGHRSVSWYQQTPGQGLQFLFEYFSETQRNKGNFPGRFSGRQFSNSRSEMNVSTLELGDSALYLCASSLELAGLDDEQYFGPGTRLTVT.

The gene calls are TRBV7-9 and TRBJ2-7; D not resolved. The V and J ends lost 5 bases and 0 bases respectively, with 8 bases between them. Germline loops: CDR1 SEHNR, CDR2 FQNEAQ (reference sequence). CDR3 length equals 13 residues. The CDR3 bases are TGTGCCAGCAGCCCCTCTTTCTCCTACGAGCAGTACTTC. It translates to CASSPSFSYEQYF. Combining the CDR3 with reference TRBV7-9 and TRBJ2-7 gives the whole variable domain DTGVSQNPRHKITKRGQNVTFRCDPISEHNRLYWYRQTLGQGPEFLTYFQNEAQLEKSRLLSDRFSAERPKGSFSTLEIQRTEQGDSAMYLCASSPSFSYEQYFGPGTRLTVT.

The V and J genes are TRBV5-1 and TRBJ2-5, with 8 bases aligning to TRBD2. This CDR3 spans 15 amino acids. Looked up from germline, CDR1 is SGHRS and CDR2 is YFSETQ. Trimming cost V 1 base and J 5 bases; bases outside gene matches: 7. As DNA, the CDR3 is TGCGCCAGCAGCTTGCGGTCGGGGGGGCGGGAGACCCAGTACTTC. Translating it yields CASSLRSGGRETQYF.

V and J are TRBV28 and TRBJ1-3; a weak D match, TRBD1 (6 bases). The CDR3 is 17 amino acids. Trimming cost V 3 bases and J 4 bases, with 19 bases left between them. Looked up from germline, CDR1 is MDHEN and CDR2 is SYDVKM. The CDR3 nucleotides are TGTGCCAGCAGTTTTATCTCGGCAGGGGTTTTCGGAAACACCATATATTTT. Protein product: CASSFISAGVFGNTIYF.

The chain links TRBV30 to TRBJ1-5; 7 positions agree with TRBD1. This CDR3 is built from 15 residues. In germline, CDR1 is GTSNPN, CDR2 SVGIG (reference sequence). Trimming took 4 bases from V and 4 from J; bases not matched to a gene: 10. CDR3 sequence (DNA): TGTGCCTGGACCTTTCGGGGACAGTTGAATCAGCCCCAGCATTTT. This translates into CAWTFRGQLNQPQHF.

The V and J genes are TRBV25-1 and TRBJ1-1, with 8 bases aligning to TRBD1. The length of the CDR3 is 14 residues. Germline assignment: CDR1 MGHDK and CDR2 SYGVNS. Unmatched junction bases numbered 2, after V lost 4 bases and J lost 1 base. The CDR3 is CASSAGGQNTEAFF. Written as DNA, the CDR3 is TGTGCCAGCAGTGCAGGGGGCCAGAACACTGAAGCTTTCTTT.

The rearrangement uses TRBV4-2 and TRBJ1-2; D might be TRBD1 (5 bases). CDR3 length equals 17 residues. CDR1 is LGHNA and CDR2 is YNFKEQ in the germline V gene. V gave up 1 base and J gave up 4 bases, with 19 bases separating them. The CDR3 sequence is CASSQGEAGRFSYGYTF. CDR3 nucleotide sequence: TGTGCCAGCAGCCAAGGGGAGGCAGGGCGATTTAGCTATGGCTACACCTTC.

The chain is built from TRBV27 and TRBJ1-5; D gene unclear. The V and J ends lost 6 bases and 9 bases respectively, with 15 bases between them. CDR1 is MNHEY, CDR2 SMNVEV, per germline (reference sequence). This CDR3 is 13 amino acids long. CDR3 bases: TGTGCCAGCAGCCGCGGTCGGGATCTGCCCCAGCATTTT. This translates into CASSRGRDLPQHF.

V usage is TRBV28 and J usage is TRBJ1-1; 7 bases agree with TRBD1. The CDR3 consists of 14 residues. Germline CDR1 and CDR2: MDHEN and SYDVKM. V lost 6 bases to trimming and J lost 0 bases; unmatched junction nucleotides: 4. CDR3 loop: CASSLGGLNTEAFF. CDR3 sequence (DNA): TGTGCCAGCAGCCTAGGGGGCCTGAACACTGAAGCTTTCTTT.

This chain joins TRBV4-2 and TRBJ2-5, with 8 bases that match TRBD1. Germline lookup yields CDR1 LGHNA and CDR2 YNFKEQ. CDR3 size: 16 residues. V shed 4 bases and J 5 bases; nucleotides not matched to a gene: 12. DNA of the CDR3: TGTGCCAGCAGCCGCCGGGGACAGGAGAGCCGGGAGACCCAGTACTTC. This codes for CASSRRGQESRETQYF.

V is TRBV5-1 and J is TRBJ1-1; unclear D gene. The CDR3 totals 14 residues. Per germline, CDR1 SGHRS and CDR2 YFSETQ. V lost 5 bases, J lost 5 bases, and 16 bases lay in between. The CDR3 DNA is TGCGCCAGCAGACCAACGCCCGGAGGGACTGAAGCTTTCTTT. Protein product: CASRPTPGGTEAFF.